A selection of T cell receptor beta chains follows, all from one sample in a study of PD-1 blockade in classical Hodgkin lymphoma. Some clones are missing from TCRdb's copy, which holds only in-frame ones; the method was immunoSEQ multiplex PCR. The data contain about 30,000 clones, 78% of them singletons. Specimen: peripheral blood mononuclear cells (PBMCs), collected before the second cycle of nivolumab. These receptors all come from a human donor with classical Hodgkin lymphoma. CDR3s include the opening cysteine and the closing phenylalanine or tryptophan. Fields, in order: clone size, V gene, J gene, D gene, CDR3 DNA, CDR3 protein. The D gene is left open where the match is weak. Rows give clone size only sometimes, using once, few, many, or a class for an expanded clone.

.	TRBV7-3	TRBJ2-6	.	TGTGCCAGCAGCCTCGTGGGGGCGACTGGGGCCAACGTCCTGACTTTC	CASSLVGATGANVLTF
once	TRBV7-2	TRBJ2-3	.	TGTGCCAGCAGCTTGAACGGGGGGCCGGGAGATACGCAGTATTTT	CASSLNGGPGDTQYF
.	TRBV19	TRBJ1-2	.	TGTGCCAGTAGTAAAGGCAGGGGCGGGAACTATGGCTACACCTTC	CASSKGRGGNYGYTF
few	TRBV29-1	TRBJ1-1	.	TGCAGCGCCAGCTTCAACACTGAAGCTTTCTTT	CSASFNTEAFF
.	TRBV4-2	TRBJ1-1	.	TGTGCCAGCAGCCACTACTCGGCGGGGACTGAAGCTTTCTTT	CASSHYSAGTEAFF
.	TRBV6-5	TRBJ2-3	TRBD1	TGTGCCAGCAGTCGCCAAGGACAGGGGGCAGATACGCAGTATTTT	CASSRQGQGADTQYF
.	TRBV6-1	TRBJ1-4	.	TGTGCCAGCAGTGAGGCGGGATTCATAGGACTGTTTTTT	CASSEAGFIGLFF
.	TRBV6-1	TRBJ2-7	TRBD1	TGTGCCAGCAGTGATTGGTCCCCCGGGACAGGGAGGACCTACGAGCAGTACTTC	CASSDWSPGTGRTYEQYF
.	TRBV6-6	TRBJ2-5	TRBD2	TGTGCCAGCAGTTCCGGCGGGGGGGCCATAGAGACCCAGTACTTC	CASSSGGGAIETQYF
.	TRBV5-6	TRBJ2-7	.	TGTGCCAGCAGCTTCGGAAATGGTGGTGGAGAGCAGTACTTC	CASSFGNGGGEQYF